Sequencing of this T cell receptor (beta chain) was carried out in a study of cytomegalovirus exposure and HLA in healthy donors. Study context: A subsequent analysis stated that the roughly 130 validation repertoires were run on the same platform as the 650 to 850 first-cohort repertoires. Notes on the study in general: The study put under 200 TCR beta chains on its list as cytomegalovirus-associated. In vitro experiments confirmed that a few CMV-associated chains were specific for CMV antigens. Most sequenced TCRs were rare (though some public TCRs occurred in many donors).

The protocol was immunoSEQ multiplex PCR, while the TCRdb copy is restricted to in-frame clones and leaves out a portion. The sample contains about 130,000 clones, 85% to 90% of which appear only once. Worth noting for this clone: Its target is not known.

Specimen: PBMCs. The receptor was isolated from a woman younger than 30 in good health and CMV-seronegative.

In DNA form, the CDR3 reads TGTGCCTGGTCTGTCGGACAGGGGGCGCCGGCTGAAGCTTTCTTT. Translation gives CAWSVGQGAPAEAFF. The genes are TRBV30 and TRBJ1-1; 11 bases are a match to TRBD1. This CDR3 contains 15 residues. V gave up 5 bases and J gave up 6 bases; unmatched junction bases: 11. Germline CDR1 and CDR2: GTSNPN and SVGIG (reference sequence).